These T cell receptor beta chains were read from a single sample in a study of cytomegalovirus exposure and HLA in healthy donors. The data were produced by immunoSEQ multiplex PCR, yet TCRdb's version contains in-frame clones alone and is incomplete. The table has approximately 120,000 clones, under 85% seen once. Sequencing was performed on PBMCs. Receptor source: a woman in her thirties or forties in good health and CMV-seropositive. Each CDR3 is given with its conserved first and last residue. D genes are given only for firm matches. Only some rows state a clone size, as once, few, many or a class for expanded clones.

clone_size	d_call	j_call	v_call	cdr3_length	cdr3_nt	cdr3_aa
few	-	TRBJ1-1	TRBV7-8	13	TGTGCCAGCAGCAACAGGGAGAACACTGAAGCTTTCTTT	CASSNRENTEAFF
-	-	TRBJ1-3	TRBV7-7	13	TGTGCCAGCAGCTTAGGAGTAGGAAACACCATATATTTT	CASSLGVGNTIYF
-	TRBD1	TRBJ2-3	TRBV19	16	TGTGCCAGTAGCTCCTTTTGGGGACAGGGGGCAGATACGCAGTATTTT	CASSSFWGQGADTQYF
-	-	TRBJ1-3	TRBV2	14	TGTGCCAGCAATCCGGCAGGATCTGGAAACACCATATATTTT	CASNPAGSGNTIYF
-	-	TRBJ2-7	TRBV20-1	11	TGCAGTGCTAGTAAGGGGAACGAGCAGTACTTC	CSASKGNEQYF
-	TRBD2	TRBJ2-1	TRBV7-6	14	TGTGCCAGCAGGGCGGGGGAAGGGTACAATGAGCAGTTCTTC	CASRAGEGYNEQFF
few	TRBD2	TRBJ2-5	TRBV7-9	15	TGTGCCAGCTTTTGGCTAGCGGGAGTGGGAGAGACCCAGTACTTC	CASFWLAGVGETQYF
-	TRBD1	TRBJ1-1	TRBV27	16	TGTGCCAGCAGACTAATTTGGGGACAGAGCCACACTGAAGCTTTCTTT	CASRLIWGQSHTEAFF
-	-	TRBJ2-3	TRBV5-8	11	TGTGCCAGCAGGGGGAGAAGTACGCAGTATTTT	CASRGRSTQYF
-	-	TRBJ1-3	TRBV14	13	TGTGCCAGCAGCCAAGATCATGGAAACACCATATATTTT	CASSQDHGNTIYF